A single T cell receptor beta chain is shown here with its context. Patients at the Seattle site were enrolled during active infection and followed longitudinally. The sample originates from a study of blood T cell repertoires in COVID-19. Study at large: Nucleic acid was either cDNA or gDNA, and it came from T cells, B-cell-depleted T cells, or PBMCs.

In the study's own analysis: Using reference gene primer amplification, nucleated cell counts were estimated. Measured with immunoSEQ multiplex PCR; TCRdb has only the in-frame clones, and not every one. The D gene and trimming were derived from the DNA, and the V and J assignments and clone size from that table. The sample yields nearly 350,000 clones, 85% to 90% seen once. CDR3 length: 16 amino acids. With 4 bases removed from V and 4 bases from J, the gap between germline ends came to 20 bases. The V gene's germline CDR1 is SGDLS and CDR2 YYNGEE. Sequencing used peripheral blood. The origin of this receptor is a woman aged 50 to 60 with COVID-19, enrolled during active disease. The chain recombines TRBV9 with TRBJ1-1; a possible D gene is TRBD1 (5 bases). The DNA for the CDR3 is TGTGCCAGCAGCCCACCGCTTATAGGGGTCGTCACTGAAGCTTTCTTT. Translation gives CASSPPLIGVVTEAFF. The full variable domain, its missing parts supplied by reference TRBV9 and TRBJ1-1, is DSGVTQTPKHLITATGQRVTLRCSPRSGDLSVYWYQQSLDQGLQFLIQYYNGEERAKGNILERFSAQQFPDLHSELNLSSLELGDSALYFCASSPPLIGVVTEAFFGQGTRLTVV.